The rows below give T cell receptor beta chains drawn from one sample of a study of blood T cell repertoires in COVID-19. Sequenced by immunoSEQ multiplex PCR; TCRdb stores in-frame clones only, minus some. The sample has more than 85,000 clones, roughly 89% seen once. Material for sequencing was peripheral blood. Every receptor here comes from a woman aged 70-85 years with acute or convalescent COVID-19. The CDR3 runs from the conserved cysteine through the conserved F or W. D genes are given only for firm matches. Size values are once, few and many counts, or a class for expanded clones, and some rows have none.

>TRBV28|.|TRBJ1-1|.
TGTGCCAGCAGTCTGGGGGGGAGTTGGACTGAAGCTTTCTTT
CASSLGGSWTEAFF
>TRBV28|.|TRBJ1-3|.
TGTGCCAGCAATGGGGGGATCACCTCTGGAAACACCATATATTTT
CASNGGITSGNTIYF
>TRBV4-1|.|TRBJ1-6|TRBD1
TGCGCCAGCAGCTACGGGACAGTCTATAATTCACCCCTCCACTTT
CASSYGTVYNSPLHF
>TRBV11-3|.|TRBJ2-2|TRBD1
TGTGCCAGCAGTCACCGGGGACAGTTGAACACCGGGGAGCTGTTTTTT
CASSHRGQLNTGELFF
>TRBV6-5|.|TRBJ2-5|.
TGTGCCAGCAGACCCGAACAGGGACAACGTGAGACCCAGTACTTC
CASRPEQGQRETQYF
>TRBV11-3|.|TRBJ2-5|TRBD2
TGTGCCAGCAGCAAAGGACTAGCGGGGCAAGAGACCCAGTACTTC
CASSKGLAGQETQYF
>TRBV18|once|TRBJ1-2|.
TGTGCCAGCTCACAACAGGGAGACTATGGCTACACCTTC
CASSQQGDYGYTF
>TRBV11-1|.|TRBJ2-1|TRBD2
TGTGCCAGCAGCTTGATTAGCGGGCCAGGCATAAGGCAGTTCTTC
CASSLISGPGIRQFF
>TRBV27|.|TRBJ1-2|TRBD1
TGTGCCAGCAGATACCTACAGGGGGTGAGTGGCTACACCTTC
CASRYLQGVSGYTF
>TRBV5-1|.|TRBJ2-7|TRBD1
TGCGCCAGCAGCCCGGGGCAGGGGGTGAGCCACGAGCAGTACTTC
CASSPGQGVSHEQYF
>TRBV7-2|.|TRBJ1-5|.
TGTGCCAGCAGCGCGGGCCCCGATCAGCCCCAGCATTTT
CASSAGPDQPQHF
>TRBV5-1|.|TRBJ2-1|TRBD1
TGCGCCAGCAGCTTGGGGGCCGGGACAGCCTACAATGAGCAGTTCTTC
CASSLGAGTAYNEQFF
>TRBV6-5|once|TRBJ2-3|.
TGTGCCAGCAGTTACTCGAGACAGCGCACAGATACGCAGTATTTT
CASSYSRQRTDTQYF
>TRBV6-5|.|TRBJ1-1|.
TGTGCCAGCCGGACATCACAGAACACTGAAGCTTTCTTT
CASRTSQNTEAFF
>TRBV7-2|.|TRBJ1-6|TRBD1
TGTGCCAGCAGCCTAGGGCAGGGGGAGTCACCCCTCCACTTT
CASSLGQGESPLHF
>TRBV28|.|TRBJ2-1|TRBD2
TGTGCCAGCCGTCTGCAGACTAGCGGGAGGGCTGGTGAGCAGTTCTTC
CASRLQTSGRAGEQFF
>TRBV4-2|.|TRBJ1-5|.
TGTGCCAGCAGCCAAGATGTCCGTAGCAATCAGCCCCAGCATTTT
CASSQDVRSNQPQHF
>TRBV3-1/TRBV3-2|.|TRBJ1-2|TRBD1
TGTGCCAGCAGCCAAGCGACAGGGTTGGATGGCTACACCTTC
CASSQATGLDGYTF
>TRBV5-4|.|TRBJ2-3|TRBD2
TGTGCCAGCAGCCCAACTAGCGGGGGGGCGGCAGATACGCAGTATTTT
CASSPTSGGAADTQYF
>TRBV29-1|.|TRBJ1-2|.
TGCAGCGTAGCAGATCCGCACTACTCCTATGGCTACACCTTC
CSVADPHYSYGYTF
>TRBV5-1|.|TRBJ2-5|TRBD2
TGCGCCAGCAGCTTGAGTCTAGCGGGAGCAGAGACCCAGTACTTC
CASSLSLAGAETQYF
>TRBV28|.|TRBJ2-2|.
TGTGCCAGCAGTTTGTATGGGGGGGCTGTCACCGGGGAGCTGTTTTTT
CASSLYGGAVTGELFF
>TRBV29-1|.|TRBJ2-5|TRBD2
TGCAGCGTCACTAGCGGGAGTAGACAAGAGACCCAGTACTTC
CSVTSGSRQETQYF
>TRBV7-2|.|TRBJ2-7|.
TGTGCCAGCGAAACGACGGCAGGGGCTACCTACGAGCAGTACTTC
CASETTAGATYEQYF
>TRBV18|.|TRBJ1-2|TRBD1
TGTGCCAGCTCACCACTCGGGACAGAAGGTTCCTATGGCTACACCTTC
CASSPLGTEGSYGYTF
>TRBV6-1|.|TRBJ1-3|.
TGTGCCAGCAGTGAAGCGTTGGGAGGGACGGCTCAGGTGAACACCATATATTTT
CASSEALGGTAQVNTIYF
>TRBV18|.|TRBJ1-1|.
TGTGCCAGCTCACCAGTGGGGGGGATTAGCACTGAAGCTTTCTTT
CASSPVGGISTEAFF